These 25 T cell receptor beta chains share one sample of origin, sequenced in a study of T cells after yellow fever vaccination. TCRdb passed the 5' RACE reads through MiXCR, listing each CDR3 protein once. The sample comprises about 630,000 distinct CDR3 sequences, 9% to 15% of which are singletons, and 15% rests with the top ten. Sequencing used PBMCs, obtained on the day of the yellow fever booster vaccination. These receptors all stem from a man under 40 who received the YFV17D yellow fever vaccine.

V and J are TRBV11-3 and TRBJ2-1; the D is unclear. The V gene lost 0 bases and the J gene lost 7 bases, with 4 bases spanning the gap. The CDR3 is 12 residues long. Germline V gene lookup returns CDR1 SGHNT and CDR2 YENEEA. The CDR3 here is CASSLDLNEQFF. DNA for the CDR3: TGTGCCAGCAGCTTAGATTTAAATGAGCAGTTCTTC. The variable domain in full, completed from reference TRBV11-3 and TRBJ2-1, reads EAGVVQSPRYKIIEKKQPVAFWCNPISGHNTLYWYLQNLGQGPELLIRYENEEAVDDSQLPKDRFSAERLKGVDSTLKIQPAELGDSAVYLCASSLDLNEQFFGPGTRLTVL.

This clonotype was seen a handful of times. J is TRBJ2-4 and V is TRBV12-3 or TRBV12-4; no clear D. This CDR3 spans 14 amino acids. V was trimmed by 3 bases and J by 9 bases, leaving 15 bases between them. The CDR3 loop reads CASSFGAAPGIQYF. The CDR3 DNA is TGTGCCAGCAGTTTTGGAGCAGCCCCGGGCATTCAGTACTTC.

This clonotype was counted only a few times. The chain uses TRBV20-1 and TRBJ2-5; D may match TRBD1 or TRBD2 (6 bases each). Per the germline V gene, CDR1 is DFQATT and CDR2 is SNEGSKA (reference sequence). Trimming took off 5 bases at V and 3 bases at J, with 13 bases between the two ends. The CDR3 length is 13 residues. DNA of the CDR3: TGCAGTGCTGCGGGAACAGGGAAAGAGACCCAGTACTTC. This codes for CSAAGTGKETQYF.

This clonotype was seen more than once but under ten times. This sequence joins TRBV5-1 and TRBJ1-5; D possibly corresponds to TRBD1 (6 bases). V gave up 0 bases and J gave up 4 bases, with 20 bases separating them. The CDR3 length is 18 residues. Germline CDR1 is SGHRS and CDR2 is YFSETQ. Here the CDR3 reads CASSLASRGRTANQPQHF. CDR3 DNA: TGCGCCAGCAGCTTGGCCTCGAGGGGAAGGACAGCGAATCAGCCCCAGCATTTT.

V and J are TRBV5-1 and TRBJ2-5; 7 bases agree with TRBD2. V lost 1 base and J lost 4; bases outside the gene matches: 10. The CDR3 totals 16 residues. CDR1 is SGHRS and CDR2 is YFSETQ in the germline V gene. CDR3 protein: CASSLLAGAPGETQYF. The CDR3 nucleotides are TGCGCCAGCAGCTTGTTGGCGGGAGCCCCCGGAGAGACCCAGTACTTC.

This clonotype was counted a few times. In nucleotides, the CDR3 is TGTGCCAGCAGTGAACGGACCCCGTACCAAGAGACCCAGTACTTC. It encodes CASSERTPYQETQYF. This sequence joins TRBV2 and TRBJ2-5; D not certain. Looked up from germline, CDR1 is SNHLY and CDR2 is FYNNEI. Trimming took off 2 bases at V and 0 bases at J, with 10 bases between the two ends. The CDR3 runs to 15 residues. Together with reference TRBV2 and TRBJ2-5, the CDR3 gives the full variable domain: EPEVTQTPSHQVTQMGQEVILRCVPISNHLYFYWYRQILGQKVEFLVSFYNNEISEKSEIFDDQFSVERPDGSNFTLKIRSTKLEDSAMYFCASSERTPYQETQYFGPGTRLLVL.

The genes are TRBV6-2 or TRBV6-3 and TRBJ1-2; 8 positions match TRBD1. The ends lost 6 bases at V and 5 bases at J; junction bases unmatched: 5. The germline gives CDR1 MNHEY, CDR2 SVGEGT. The CDR3 extends over 13 amino acids. The CDR3 spells CASRGTGEYGYTF. Written as DNA, the CDR3 is TGTGCCAGCAGGGGGACAGGCGAGTATGGCTACACCTTC.

The chain has TRBV7-3 and TRBJ2-3; 14 nucleotides match TRBD2. The germline gives CDR1 SGHTA, CDR2 FQGTGA. CDR3 length: 20 residues. V dropped 3 bases and J dropped 1; count of bases not matched to a gene: 12. DNA for the CDR3: TGTGCCAGCAGCTTTTGGAGTGCGACTAGCGGGAGGGTGGGCACAGATACGCAGTATTTT. This translates into CASSFWSATSGRVGTDTQYF.

This clonotype was seen at least ten times. This chain joins TRBV12-3 or TRBV12-4 and TRBJ2-2; 7 bases match TRBD2. This CDR3 has 15 amino acids. V dropped 4 bases and J dropped 4; count of bases not matched to a gene: 6. The CDR3 reads CASSWGGVGTGELFF. Here the CDR3 DNA reads TGTGCCAGCAGTTGGGGGGGGGTAGGCACCGGGGAGCTGTTTTTT.

This clonotype was observed at least ten times. The DNA for the CDR3 is TGTGCCAGCGAAACCACCTCTGGAAACACCATATATTTT. Translated, it gives CASETTSGNTIYF. V is TRBV6-6 and J is TRBJ1-3; D unclear. Germline CDR1 reads MNHNY; CDR2 reads SVGAGI (reference sequence). This CDR3 is 13 amino acids long. V lost 8 bases and J 0 bases, leaving 8 bases between the germline ends.

A few counts support this clonotype. The chain recombines TRBV5-5 with TRBJ2-1; D call uncertain. Germline V gene sequence: CDR1 SGHKS, CDR2 YYEKEE (reference sequence). V was trimmed by 2 bases and J by 3 bases, leaving 15 bases between them. This CDR3 spans 16 amino acids. In DNA, the CDR3 is TGTGCCAGCAGCTTCGGATTTGACCGAGTCTACAATGAGCAGTTCTTC. Translated: CASSFGFDRVYNEQFF.

This clonotype was counted at least ten times. This sequence joins TRBV5-5 and TRBJ1-5; no reliable D call. Per the germline V gene, CDR1 is SGHKS and CDR2 is YYEKEE (reference sequence). This CDR3 is 15 amino acids long. V was clipped by 2 bases and J by 2 bases, with 11 bases between them. CDR3 sequence (DNA): TGTGCCAGCAGCTTAGGAAGGGTTGGCAATCAGCCCCAGCATTTT. It is translated as CASSLGRVGNQPQHF. The variable domain in full, with the rest retrieved from reference TRBV5-5 and TRBJ1-5, is DAGVTQSPTHLIKTRGQQVTLRCSPISGHKSVSWYQQVLGQGPQFIFQYYEKEERGRGNFPDRFSARQFPNYSSELNVNALLLGDSALYLCASSLGRVGNQPQHFGDGTRLSIL.

J is TRBJ2-1 and V is TRBV11-2; the match to TRBD2 covers 7 bases. CDR1 is SGHAT, CDR2 FQNNGV, per germline. V lost 1 base to trimming and J lost 14 bases; unmatched junction nucleotides: 14. CDR3 length equals 15 residues. The CDR3 loop is CASSLGLLAALDEFF. The CDR3 DNA is TGTGCCAGCAGCTTAGGGTTGCTAGCGGCACTAGATGAGTTCTTC. The full variable domain, completed using reference TRBV11-2 and TRBJ2-1, is EAGVAQSPRYKIIEKRQSVAFWCNPISGHATLYWYQQILGQGPKLLIQFQNNGVVDDSQLPKDRFSAERLKGVDSTLKIQPAKLEDSAVYLCASSLGLLAALDEFFGPGTRLTVL.

This chain connects TRBV18 to TRBJ1-5; D is ambiguous. V was clipped by 4 bases and J by 6 bases, with 13 bases between them. This CDR3 has 14 amino acids. The germline V gene encodes CDR1 KGHSH and CDR2 LQKENI. CDR3 coding DNA: TGTGCCAGCTCACGATCAGGAGATGGTCAGCCCCAGCATTTT. Amino acid sequence: CASSRSGDGQPQHF.

The chain uses TRBV27 and TRBJ2-1; TRBD2 matches 7 bases. Germline V gene lookup returns CDR1 MNHEY and CDR2 SMNVEV (reference sequence). The trim removed 0 bases at V and 8 bases at J, leaving 10 bases unmatched. The CDR3 length is 16 residues. The CDR3 DNA reads as TGTGCCAGCAGTTTATCTAACTGGGGAGCGGGGTATGAGCAGTTCTTC. Amino acids: CASSLSNWGAGYEQFF.

A few counts support this clonotype. The rearrangement uses TRBV30 and TRBJ2-7, with a weak D call TRBD2 (5 bases). CDR1 is GTSNPN, CDR2 SVGIG, per germline (reference sequence). This CDR3 is built from 13 residues. Trimming took off 3 bases at V and 3 bases at J, with 12 bases between the two ends. DNA for the CDR3: TGTGCCTGGAGAGAGAGGGCCAACTACGAGCAGTACTTC. Its translation: CAWRERANYEQYF.

This chain uses TRBV5-1 with TRBJ2-1, with 8 bases matching TRBD1. The V gene end was trimmed by 4 bases and the J gene end by 15 bases; junction bases not matched to a gene: 12. Germline V gene lookup returns CDR1 SGHRS and CDR2 YFSETQ. CDR3 length equals 13 residues. CDR3 sequence: CASSPTPQGARFF. The CDR3 DNA reads TGCGCCAGCAGCCCAACACCCCAGGGGGCTCGGTTCTTC.

A few counts support this clonotype. Germline is not matched at one junction end, which may reflect a read error. The rearrangement uses TRBV2 and TRBJ2-1, with 7 bases aligning to TRBD2. Germline assignment: CDR1 SNHLY and CDR2 FYNNEI. This CDR3 has 15 residues. The chain's CDR3 is CASREVAGEPSEQFF. The DNA of the CDR3 is TGTGCCAGCAGGGAAGTTGCGGGAGAACCTTCTGAGCAGTTCTTC.

V usage is TRBV6-5 and J usage is TRBJ2-3; TRBD2 is a possible D gene (5 bases). Looked up from germline, CDR1 is MNHEY and CDR2 is SVGAGI. This CDR3 spans 16 amino acids. V was clipped by 4 bases and J by 6 bases, with 20 bases between them. The CDR3 here is CASSSPRALFGDTQYF. The DNA for the CDR3 is TGTGCCAGCAGTTCCCCGAGGGCCCTCTTTGGGGATACGCAGTATTTT.

This clonotype was recorded only once. Written as DNA, the CDR3 is TGTGCCATGAGCCCCACTAATGAGCAGTTCTTC. The encoded protein is CAMSPTNEQFF. The rearrangement links TRBV5-8 to TRBJ2-1; the D is unclear. V gave up 9 bases and J gave up 7 bases, with 11 bases separating them. From germline, CDR1 is SGHTS and CDR2 YDEGEE. This CDR3 has 11 amino acids.

This clonotype was picked up a small number of times. The chain combines TRBV5-4 with TRBJ2-3; 13 bases map to TRBD2. Germline CDR1 reads SGHNT; CDR2 reads YYREEE (reference sequence). With V trimmed by 0 bases and J by 1 base, 20 bases remained unmatched. This CDR3 has 23 residues. CDR3 bases: TGTGCCAGCAGCTTGGCCGATTTTCCGCCGGGACTAGCGGGAAGGAGAGGCACAGATACGCAGTATTTT. It translates to CASSLADFPPGLAGRRGTDTQYF.

The V call is TRBV20-1, the J call TRBJ2-5; perhaps TRBD2 as D (5 bases). Germline CDR1 and CDR2: DFQATT and SNEGSKA (reference sequence). This CDR3 region has 13 residues. Trimming removed 6 bases from V and 2 bases from J, with 13 bases in between. The CDR3 loop reads CSAPGSLQETQYF. The CDR3 coding sequence is TGCAGTGCCCCTGGGAGTTTACAAGAGACCCAGTACTTC.

This clonotype was found a few times. As DNA, the CDR3 is TGTGCCAGCAGTTACTTCTATGAGCAGTTCTTC. It codes for CASSYFYEQFF. This chain links TRBV6-7 with TRBJ2-1; D gene unclear. TRBV6-7 is an open reading frame, and its role is uncertain. V was clipped by 1 base and J by 8 bases, with 3 bases between them. CDR3 length equals 11 residues.

This clonotype was detected a few times. The V call is TRBV2, the J call TRBJ2-5; 7 nucleotides agree with TRBD1. The CDR3 contains 13 residues. Germline CDR1 is SNHLY and CDR2 is FYNNEI. Trimming removed 11 bases from V and 3 bases from J; junction bases left unmatched: 9. The CDR3 region is CAGYSQGKETQYF. The CDR3 bases are TGTGCCGGATACTCACAGGGGAAAGAGACCCAGTACTTC.

This chain uses TRBV5-4 with TRBJ1-2; 7 nucleotides agree with TRBD1. The V gene's germline CDR1 is SGHNT and CDR2 YYREEE (reference sequence). The CDR3 totals 15 residues. Losses at the gene ends were 2 bases for V and 4 bases for J; bases not matched to a gene: 8. CDR3 sequence reads: CASSFSRDSSYGYTF. The CDR3, as DNA: TGTGCCAGCAGCTTTAGCCGGGACAGCTCCTATGGCTACACCTTC.